This T cell receptor (beta chain) is drawn from a study of blood T cell repertoires in COVID-19. At the level of the study: Cohort 3 donors counted as recovered after two negative PCRs, clearance, or resolved symptoms. Spain, Italy and the United States supplied samples that represented acute and convalescent COVID-19.

Researchers sorted participants into cohorts using their self-reported clinical history. The V gene end was trimmed by 4 bases and the J gene end by 2 bases; junction bases not matched to a gene: 7. The CDR3 is made up of 15 amino acids. Germline-derived CDR1 and CDR2 are SGDLS and YYNGEE. Some clones are missing from TCRdb's copy, which holds only in-frame ones; the method was immunoSEQ multiplex PCR. The data show 300,000 to 450,000 clones, with around 87% seen just once and approximately 1.9% held by the top ten. The material sequenced was PBMCs or T cells enriched from blood (not recorded which). The receptor was isolated from a man in his forties in a cohort exposed to, infected with or recovered from COVID-19 (not recorded which). The gene calls are TRBV9 and TRBJ2-7, with 9 nucleotides matching TRBD2. The CDR3 nucleotides read TGTGCCAGCAGCCCCGGGACTAGCCGAGCCTACGAGCAGTACTTC. Translated: CASSPGTSRAYEQYF.